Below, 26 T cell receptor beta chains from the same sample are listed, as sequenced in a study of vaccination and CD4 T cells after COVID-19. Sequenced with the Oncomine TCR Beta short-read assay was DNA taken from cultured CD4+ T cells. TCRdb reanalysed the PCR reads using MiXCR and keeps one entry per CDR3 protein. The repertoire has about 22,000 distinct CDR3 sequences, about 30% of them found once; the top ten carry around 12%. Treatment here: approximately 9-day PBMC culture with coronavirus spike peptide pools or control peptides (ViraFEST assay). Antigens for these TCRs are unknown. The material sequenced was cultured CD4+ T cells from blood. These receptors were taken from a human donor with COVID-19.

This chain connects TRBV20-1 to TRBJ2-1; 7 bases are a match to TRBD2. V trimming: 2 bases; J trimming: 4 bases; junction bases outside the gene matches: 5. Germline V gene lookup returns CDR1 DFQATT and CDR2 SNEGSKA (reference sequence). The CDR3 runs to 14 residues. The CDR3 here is CSARSLAEYNEQFF. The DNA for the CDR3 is TGCAGTGCTAGATCTCTAGCGGAGTACAATGAGCAGTTCTTC.

DNA of the CDR3: TGTGCCAGACAGTCCGGGGGAAGCACAGATACGCAGTATTTT. Amino acid sequence: CARQSGGSTDTQYF. The V and J genes are TRBV2 and TRBJ2-3; D is perhaps TRBD2 (6 bases). Germline CDR1 and CDR2: SNHLY and FYNNEI. Trimming cost V 9 bases and J 0 bases, with 13 bases left between them. The CDR3 length is 14 residues.

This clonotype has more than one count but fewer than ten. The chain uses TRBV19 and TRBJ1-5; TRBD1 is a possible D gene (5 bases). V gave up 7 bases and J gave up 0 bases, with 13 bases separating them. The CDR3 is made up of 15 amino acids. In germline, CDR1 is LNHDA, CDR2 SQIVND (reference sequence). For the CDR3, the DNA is TGTGCCAGTACCTACGGGACTGATAGCAATCAGCCCCAGCATTTT. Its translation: CASTYGTDSNQPQHF.

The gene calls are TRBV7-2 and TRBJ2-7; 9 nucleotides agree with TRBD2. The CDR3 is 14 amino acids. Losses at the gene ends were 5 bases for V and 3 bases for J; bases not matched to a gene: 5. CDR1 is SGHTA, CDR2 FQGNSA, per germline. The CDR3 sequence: CASSGAGGGYEQYF. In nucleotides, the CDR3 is TGTGCCAGCAGCGGAGCGGGGGGCGGCTACGAGCAGTACTTC.

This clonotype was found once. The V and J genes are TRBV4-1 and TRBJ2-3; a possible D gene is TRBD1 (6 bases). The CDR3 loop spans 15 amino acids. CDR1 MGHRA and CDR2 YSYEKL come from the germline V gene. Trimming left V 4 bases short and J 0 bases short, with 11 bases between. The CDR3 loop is CASSPQGTSTDTQYF. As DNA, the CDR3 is TGCGCCAGCAGCCCCCAGGGGACCAGCACAGATACGCAGTATTTT.

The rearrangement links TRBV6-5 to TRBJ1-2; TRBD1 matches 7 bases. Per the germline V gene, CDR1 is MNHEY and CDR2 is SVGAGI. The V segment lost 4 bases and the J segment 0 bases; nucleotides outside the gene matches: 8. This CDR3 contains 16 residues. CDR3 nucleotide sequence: TGTGCCAGCAGTTCCGGTACAGGGGCGGCTAACTATGGCTACACCTTC. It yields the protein CASSSGTGAANYGYTF.

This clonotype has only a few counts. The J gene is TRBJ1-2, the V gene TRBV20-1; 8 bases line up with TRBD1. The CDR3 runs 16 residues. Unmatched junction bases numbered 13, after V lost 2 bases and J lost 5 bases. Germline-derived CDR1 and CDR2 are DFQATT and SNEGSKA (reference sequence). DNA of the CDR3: TGCAGTGCTAGAAGAGAGGGACAGGAATCTCGATATGGCTACACCTTC. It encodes CSARREGQESRYGYTF.

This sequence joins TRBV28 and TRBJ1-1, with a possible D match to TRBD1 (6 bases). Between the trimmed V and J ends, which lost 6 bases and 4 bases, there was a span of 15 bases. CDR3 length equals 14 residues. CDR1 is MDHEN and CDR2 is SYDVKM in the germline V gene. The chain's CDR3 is CASRLAGGVTEAFF. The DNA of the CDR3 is TGTGCCAGCAGGTTGGCTGGGGGCGTCACTGAAGCTTTCTTT.

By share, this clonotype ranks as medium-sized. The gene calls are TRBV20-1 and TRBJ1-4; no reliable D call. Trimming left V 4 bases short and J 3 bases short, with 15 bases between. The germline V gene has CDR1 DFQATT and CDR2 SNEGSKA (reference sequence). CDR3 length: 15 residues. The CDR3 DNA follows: TGCAGTGCTAACACTCCCGGGGAGTCTAATGAAAAACTGTTTTTT. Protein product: CSANTPGESNEKLFF.

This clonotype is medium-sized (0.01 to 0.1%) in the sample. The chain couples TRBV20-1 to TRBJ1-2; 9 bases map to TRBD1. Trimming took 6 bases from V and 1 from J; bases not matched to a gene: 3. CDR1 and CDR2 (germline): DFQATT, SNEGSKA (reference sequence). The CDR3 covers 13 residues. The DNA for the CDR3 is TGCAGTGCCCCGGGACAGGGTAACTATGGCTACACCTTC. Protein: CSAPGQGNYGYTF.

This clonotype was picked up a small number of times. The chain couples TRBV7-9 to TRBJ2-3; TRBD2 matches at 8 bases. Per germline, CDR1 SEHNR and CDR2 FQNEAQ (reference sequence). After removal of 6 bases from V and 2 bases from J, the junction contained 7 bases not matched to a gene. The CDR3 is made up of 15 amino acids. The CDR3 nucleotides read TGTGCCAGCAGGATTGGCGGGGGGTCCACAGATACGCAGTATTTT. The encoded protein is CASRIGGGSTDTQYF.

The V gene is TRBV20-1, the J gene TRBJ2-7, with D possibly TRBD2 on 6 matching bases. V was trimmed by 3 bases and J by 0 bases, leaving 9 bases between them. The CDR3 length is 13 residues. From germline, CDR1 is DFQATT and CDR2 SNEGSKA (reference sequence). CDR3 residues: CSASGGPSYEQYF. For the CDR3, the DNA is TGCAGTGCTAGCGGGGGACCCTCCTACGAGCAGTACTTC.

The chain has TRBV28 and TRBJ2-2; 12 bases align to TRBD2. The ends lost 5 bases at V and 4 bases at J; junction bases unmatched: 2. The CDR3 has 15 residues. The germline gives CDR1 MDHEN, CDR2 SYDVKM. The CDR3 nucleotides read TGTGCCAGCAGTCGGACTAGCGGGGCCACCGGGGAGCTGTTTTTT. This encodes CASSRTSGATGELFF.

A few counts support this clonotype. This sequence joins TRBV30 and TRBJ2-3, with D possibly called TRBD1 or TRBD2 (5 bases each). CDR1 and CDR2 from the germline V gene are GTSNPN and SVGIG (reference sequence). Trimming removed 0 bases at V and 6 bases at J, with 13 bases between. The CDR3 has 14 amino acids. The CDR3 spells CAWSVRDEGDTQYF. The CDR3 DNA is TGTGCCTGGAGTGTACGGGACGAAGGGGATACGCAGTATTTT.

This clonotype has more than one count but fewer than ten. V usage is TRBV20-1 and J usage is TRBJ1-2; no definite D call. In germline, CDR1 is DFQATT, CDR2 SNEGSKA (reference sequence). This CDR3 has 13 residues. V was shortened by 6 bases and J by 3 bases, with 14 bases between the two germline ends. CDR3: CSAPRKLDYGYTF. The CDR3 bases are TGCAGTGCACCAAGAAAACTTGACTATGGCTACACCTTC.

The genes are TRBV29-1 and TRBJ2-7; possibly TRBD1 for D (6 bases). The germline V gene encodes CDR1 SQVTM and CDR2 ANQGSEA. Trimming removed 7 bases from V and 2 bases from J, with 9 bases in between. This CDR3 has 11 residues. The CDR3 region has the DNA TGCAGCGGTAAGGGGGCCTACGAGCAGTACTTC. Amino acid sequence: CSGKGAYEQYF.

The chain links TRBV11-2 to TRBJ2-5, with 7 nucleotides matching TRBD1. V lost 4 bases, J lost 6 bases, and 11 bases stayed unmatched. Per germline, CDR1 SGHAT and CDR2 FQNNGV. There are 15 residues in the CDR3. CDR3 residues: CASSSNRGFRKTQYF. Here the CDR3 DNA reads TGTGCCAGCAGCTCAAACAGGGGTTTTAGAAAGACCCAGTACTTC.

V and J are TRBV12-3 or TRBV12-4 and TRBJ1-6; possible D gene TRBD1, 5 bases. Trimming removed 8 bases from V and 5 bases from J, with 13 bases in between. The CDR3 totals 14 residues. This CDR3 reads CASGSGLHNSPLHF. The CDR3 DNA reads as TGTGCCAGCGGATCGGGACTGCATAATTCACCCCTCCACTTT.

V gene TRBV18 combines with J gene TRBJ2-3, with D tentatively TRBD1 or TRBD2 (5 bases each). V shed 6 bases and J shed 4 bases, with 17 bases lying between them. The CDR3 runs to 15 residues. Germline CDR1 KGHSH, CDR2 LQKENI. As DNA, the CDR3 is TGTGCCAGCTCGTCACGGGACCCATTGGCAGATACGCAGTATTTT. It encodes CASSSRDPLADTQYF.

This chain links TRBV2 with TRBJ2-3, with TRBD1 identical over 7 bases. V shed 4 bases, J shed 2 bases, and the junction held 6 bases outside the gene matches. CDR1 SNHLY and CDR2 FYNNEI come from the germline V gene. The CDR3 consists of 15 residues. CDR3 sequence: CASSVVTGFTDTQYF. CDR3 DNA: TGTGCCAGCAGTGTTGTGACAGGGTTCACAGATACGCAGTATTTT.

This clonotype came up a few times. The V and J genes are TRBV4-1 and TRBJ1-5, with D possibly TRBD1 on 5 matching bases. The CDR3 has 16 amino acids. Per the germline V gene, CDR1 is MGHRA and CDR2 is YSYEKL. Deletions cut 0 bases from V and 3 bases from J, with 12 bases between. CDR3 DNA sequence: TGCGCCAGCAGCCAAGAAATGGGGGAGCTCAATCAGCCCCAGCATTTT. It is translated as CASSQEMGELNQPQHF.

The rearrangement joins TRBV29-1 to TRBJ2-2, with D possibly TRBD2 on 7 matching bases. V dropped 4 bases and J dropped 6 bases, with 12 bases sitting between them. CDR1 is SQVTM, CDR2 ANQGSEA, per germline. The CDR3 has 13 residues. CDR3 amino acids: CSVAQGGAGELFF. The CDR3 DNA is TGCAGCGTTGCCCAAGGGGGGGCCGGGGAGCTGTTTTTT.

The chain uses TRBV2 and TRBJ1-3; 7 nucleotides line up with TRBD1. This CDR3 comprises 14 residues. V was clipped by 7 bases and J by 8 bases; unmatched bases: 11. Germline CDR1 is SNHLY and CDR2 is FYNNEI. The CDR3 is CASMGRGRGYTIYF. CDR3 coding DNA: TGTGCCAGCATGGGGAGGGGGCGCGGATACACCATATATTTT.

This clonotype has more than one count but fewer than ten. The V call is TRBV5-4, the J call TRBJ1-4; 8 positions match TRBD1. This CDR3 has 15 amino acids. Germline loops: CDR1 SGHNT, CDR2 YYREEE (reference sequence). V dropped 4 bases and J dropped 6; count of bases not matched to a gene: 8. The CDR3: CASSRTGGADEKLFF. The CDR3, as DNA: TGTGCCAGCAGCCGTACAGGGGGAGCGGATGAAAAACTGTTTTTT. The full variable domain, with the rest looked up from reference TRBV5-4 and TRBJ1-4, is ETGVTQSPTHLIKTRGQQVTLRCSSQSGHNTVSWYQQALGQGPQFIFQYYREEENGRGNFPPRFSGLQFPNYSSELNVNALELDDSALYLCASSRTGGADEKLFFGSGTQLSVL.

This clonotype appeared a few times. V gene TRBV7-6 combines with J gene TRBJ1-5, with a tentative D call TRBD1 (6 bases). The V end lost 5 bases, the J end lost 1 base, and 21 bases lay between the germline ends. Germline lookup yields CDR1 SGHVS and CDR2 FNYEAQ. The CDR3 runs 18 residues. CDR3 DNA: TGTGCCAGCAGCCCCCTAGGTGCGTGGGGGGCCAGCAATCAGCCCCAGCATTTT. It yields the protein CASSPLGAWGASNQPQHF.

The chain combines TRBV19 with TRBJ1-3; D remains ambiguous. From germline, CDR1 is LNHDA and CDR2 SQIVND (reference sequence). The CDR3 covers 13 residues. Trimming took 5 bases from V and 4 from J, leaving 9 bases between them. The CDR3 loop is CASSPTAGNTIYF. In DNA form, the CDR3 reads TGTGCCAGTAGTCCCACAGCGGGAAACACCATATATTTT. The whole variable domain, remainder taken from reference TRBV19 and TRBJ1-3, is DGGITQSPKYLFRKEGQNVTLSCEQNLNHDAMYWYRQDPGQGLRLIYYSQIVNDFQKGDIAEGYSVSREKKESFPLTVTSAQKNPTAFYLCASSPTAGNTIYFGEGSWLTVV.